This TCR beta chain was observed in a study of OX40 agonist ivuxolimab in advanced cancers. Study results and caveats: CD4+ and CD8+ blood T cells expanded clonally by week 6 at 0.1 to 3.0 mg/kg.

In germline, CDR1 is LNHDA, CDR2 SQIVND (reference sequence). The CDR3 extends over 13 amino acids. V was pared by 9 bases and J by 5 bases, with 14 bases between. In the case of this clone: Its antigen is currently unknown.

Method: immunoSEQ multiplex PCR; TCRdb's copy keeps in-frame clones and lacks some. The repertoire holds tens of thousands of clones, with approximately 89% as singletons. The sequence came from an adult with an advanced solid tumor such as melanoma, head and neck, liver or kidney cancer. The chain links TRBV19 to TRBJ1-5, with D maybe TRBD1 (5 bases). The starting material was CD4+ or CD8+ T cells sorted from blood, obtained in a trial of the OX40 agonist ivuxolimab. The CDR3 sequence: CASSTGTDQPQHF. In DNA, the CDR3 is TGTGCCAGCTCGACCGGGACCGATCAGCCCCAGCATTTT.